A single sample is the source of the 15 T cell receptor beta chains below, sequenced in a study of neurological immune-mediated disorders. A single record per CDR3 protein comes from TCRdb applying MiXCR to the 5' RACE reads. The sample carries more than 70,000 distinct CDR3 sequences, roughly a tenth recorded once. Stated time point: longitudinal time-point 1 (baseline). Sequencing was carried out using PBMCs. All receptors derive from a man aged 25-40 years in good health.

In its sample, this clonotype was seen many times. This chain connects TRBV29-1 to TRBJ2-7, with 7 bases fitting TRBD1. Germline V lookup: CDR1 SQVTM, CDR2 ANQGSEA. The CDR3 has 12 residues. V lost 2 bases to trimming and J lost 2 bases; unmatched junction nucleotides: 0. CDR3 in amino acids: CSVETGAYEQYF. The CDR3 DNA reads TGCAGCGTTGAAACAGGGGCCTACGAGCAGTACTTC.

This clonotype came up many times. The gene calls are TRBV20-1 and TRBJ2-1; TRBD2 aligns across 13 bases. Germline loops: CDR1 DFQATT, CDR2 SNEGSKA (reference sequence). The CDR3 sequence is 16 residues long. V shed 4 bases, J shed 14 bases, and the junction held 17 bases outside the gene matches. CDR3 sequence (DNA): TGCAGTGCTAAGCCGAGTTGGGGGACTAGCGGGGCCGAGGAGTTCTTC. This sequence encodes CSAKPSWGTSGAEEFF.

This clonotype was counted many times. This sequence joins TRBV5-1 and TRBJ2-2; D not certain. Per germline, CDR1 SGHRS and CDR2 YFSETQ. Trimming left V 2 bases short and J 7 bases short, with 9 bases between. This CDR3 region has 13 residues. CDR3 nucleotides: TGCGCCAGCAGCTTCTCTATGGGCGGGGAGCTGTTTTTT. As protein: CASSFSMGGELFF.

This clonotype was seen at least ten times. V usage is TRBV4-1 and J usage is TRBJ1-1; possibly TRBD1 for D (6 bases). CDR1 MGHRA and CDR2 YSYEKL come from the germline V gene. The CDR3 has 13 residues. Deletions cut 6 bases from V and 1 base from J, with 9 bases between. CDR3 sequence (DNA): TGCGCCAGCAGGCTACAGGGGAACACTGAAGCTTTCTTT. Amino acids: CASRLQGNTEAFF.

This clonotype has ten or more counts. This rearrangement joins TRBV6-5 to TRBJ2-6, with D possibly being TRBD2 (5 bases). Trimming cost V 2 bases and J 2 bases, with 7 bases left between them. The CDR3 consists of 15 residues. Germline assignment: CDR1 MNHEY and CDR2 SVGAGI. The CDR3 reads CASSYRGPGANVLTF. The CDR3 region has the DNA TGTGCCAGCAGTTACCGCGGGCCTGGGGCCAACGTCCTGACTTTC.

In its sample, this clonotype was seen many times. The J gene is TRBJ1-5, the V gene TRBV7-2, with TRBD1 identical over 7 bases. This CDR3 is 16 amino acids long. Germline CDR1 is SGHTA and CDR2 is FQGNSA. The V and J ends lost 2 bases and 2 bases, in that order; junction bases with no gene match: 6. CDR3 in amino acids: CASSLLEGAGNQPQHF. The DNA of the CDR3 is TGTGCCAGCAGCTTATTGGAGGGGGCGGGCAATCAGCCCCAGCATTTT.

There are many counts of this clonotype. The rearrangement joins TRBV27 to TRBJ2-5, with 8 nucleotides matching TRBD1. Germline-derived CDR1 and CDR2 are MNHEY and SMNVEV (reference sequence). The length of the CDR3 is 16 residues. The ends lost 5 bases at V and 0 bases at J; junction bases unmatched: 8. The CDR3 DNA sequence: TGTGCCAGCAGTCCTCAGGGGGCAGACGACCAAGAGACCCAGTACTTC. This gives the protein CASSPQGADDQETQYF.

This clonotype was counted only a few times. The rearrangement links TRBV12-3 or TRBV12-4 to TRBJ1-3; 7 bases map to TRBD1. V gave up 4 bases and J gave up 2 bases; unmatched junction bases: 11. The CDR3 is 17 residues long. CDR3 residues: CASSYRLQGRTGNTIYF. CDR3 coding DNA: TGTGCCAGCAGTTATAGGCTACAGGGGCGGACTGGAAACACCATATATTTT.

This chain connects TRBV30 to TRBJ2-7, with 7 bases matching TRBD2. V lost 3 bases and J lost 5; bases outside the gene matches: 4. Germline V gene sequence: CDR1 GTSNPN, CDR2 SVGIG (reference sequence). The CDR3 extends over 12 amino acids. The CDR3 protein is CAWRRRGNEQYF. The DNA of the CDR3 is TGTGCCTGGAGGAGGCGGGGGAACGAGCAGTACTTC.

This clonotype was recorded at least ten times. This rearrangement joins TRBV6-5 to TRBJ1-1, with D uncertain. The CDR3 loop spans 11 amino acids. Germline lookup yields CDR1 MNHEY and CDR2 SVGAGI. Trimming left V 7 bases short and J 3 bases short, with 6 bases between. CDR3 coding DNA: TGTGCCAGCAAAACAGACACTGAAGCTTTCTTT. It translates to CASKTDTEAFF.

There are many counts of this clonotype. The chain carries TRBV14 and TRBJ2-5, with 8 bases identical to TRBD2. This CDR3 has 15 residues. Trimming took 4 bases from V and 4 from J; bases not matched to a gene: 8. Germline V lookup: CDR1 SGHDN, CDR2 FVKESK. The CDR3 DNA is TGTGCCAGCAGCCTAGGACTAGCCACTTCAGAGACCCAGTACTTC. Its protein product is CASSLGLATSETQYF.

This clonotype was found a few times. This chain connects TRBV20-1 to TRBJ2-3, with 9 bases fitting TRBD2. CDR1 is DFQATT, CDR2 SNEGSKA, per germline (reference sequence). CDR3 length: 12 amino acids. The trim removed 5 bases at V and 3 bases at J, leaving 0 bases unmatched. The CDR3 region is CSALAGTDTQYF. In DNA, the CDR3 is TGCAGTGCTCTAGCGGGAACAGATACGCAGTATTTT.

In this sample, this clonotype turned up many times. This CDR3 is CASSYRLENNEQFF. CDR3 nucleotide sequence: TGTGCCAGCAGCTATAGACTAGAAAACAATGAGCAGTTCTTC. The rearrangement links TRBV7-7 to TRBJ2-1, with D possibly TRBD2 on 6 matching bases. Trimming removed 4 bases at V and 5 bases at J, with 12 bases between. The germline gives CDR1 SSHAT, CDR2 FNYEAQ (reference sequence). CDR3 length: 14 amino acids.

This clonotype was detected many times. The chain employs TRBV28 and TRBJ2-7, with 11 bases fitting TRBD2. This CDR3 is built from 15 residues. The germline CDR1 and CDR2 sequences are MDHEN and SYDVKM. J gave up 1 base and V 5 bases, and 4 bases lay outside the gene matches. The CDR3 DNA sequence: TGTGCCAGCAGTGAGACTAGCGGGGTGTCCTACGAGCAGTACTTC. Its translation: CASSETSGVSYEQYF. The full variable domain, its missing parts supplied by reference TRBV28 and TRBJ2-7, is DVKVTQSSRYLVKRTGEKVFLECVQDMDHENMFWYRQDPGLGLRLIYFSYDVKMKEKGDIPEGYSVSREKKERFSLILESASTNQTSMYLCASSETSGVSYEQYFGPGTRLTVT.

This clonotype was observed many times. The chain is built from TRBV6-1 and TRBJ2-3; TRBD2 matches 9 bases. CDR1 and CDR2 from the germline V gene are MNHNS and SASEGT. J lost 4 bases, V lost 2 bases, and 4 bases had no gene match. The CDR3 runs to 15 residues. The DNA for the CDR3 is TGTGCCAGCAGTGAAACGGCGGGAGGGTCAGATACGCAGTATTTT. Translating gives CASSETAGGSDTQYF.